This passage covers 6 T cell receptor beta chains from one sample sequenced in a study of blood T cell repertoires in COVID-19. Using immunoSEQ multiplex PCR, the repertoire was profiled, and TCRdb retains in-frame clones only, with some absent. The repertoire holds roughly 130,000 clones, with about 87% as singletons. The sequencing sample was made of peripheral blood. The source is a woman in her fifties or sixties with acute or convalescent COVID-19.

The genes are TRBV28 and TRBJ1-2, with a tentative D call TRBD1 (5 bases). Germline-derived CDR1 and CDR2 are MDHEN and SYDVKM. This CDR3 is 14 amino acids long. V gave up 2 bases and J gave up 8 bases, with 15 bases separating them. CDR3 in amino acids: CASSLVTGLSGYTF. CDR3 nucleotides: TGTGCCAGCAGTTTAGTAACAGGTCTAAGCGGCTACACCTTC.

This clone was picked up a small number of times. This sequence joins TRBV30 and TRBJ1-6, with D maybe TRBD1 (6 bases). The CDR3 runs to 15 residues. Germline-derived CDR1 and CDR2 are GTSNPN and SVGIG (reference sequence). V was shortened by 0 bases and J by 7 bases, with 13 bases between the two germline ends. In DNA, the CDR3 is TGTGCCTGGAGTGTATCTACAGGGACCAATTCACCCCTCCACTTT. It is translated as CAWSVSTGTNSPLHF.

The chain carries TRBV19 and TRBJ1-4, with 8 bases that match TRBD1. J was trimmed by 8 bases and V by 4 bases; bases with no gene match: 9. The CDR3 consists of 15 residues. Germline CDR1 reads LNHDA; CDR2 reads SQIVND (reference sequence). The chain's CDR3 is CASSTPGTGHEKLFF. The DNA of the CDR3 is TGTGCCAGTAGTACCCCCGGGACAGGTCACGAAAAACTGTTTTTT.

This clone came up once. V and J are TRBV5-5 and TRBJ1-1; D is ambiguous. The V and J ends lost 4 bases and 0 bases respectively, with 16 bases between them. The germline V gene has CDR1 SGHKS and CDR2 YYEKEE (reference sequence). The CDR3 is 16 amino acids. The CDR3: CASSDTFLSMNTEAFF. For the CDR3, the DNA is TGTGCCAGCAGCGATACCTTTCTGAGCATGAACACTGAAGCTTTCTTT. Filled out from reference TRBV5-5 and TRBJ1-1, the complete variable domain reads DAGVTQSPTHLIKTRGQQVTLRCSPISGHKSVSWYQQVLGQGPQFIFQYYEKEERGRGNFPDRFSARQFPNYSSELNVNALLLGDSALYLCASSDTFLSMNTEAFFGQGTRLTVV.

The chain uses TRBV7-2 and TRBJ2-5; TRBD1 matches at 8 bases. The CDR3 runs 15 residues. Germline-derived CDR1 and CDR2 are SGHTA and FQGNSA. V lost 4 bases to trimming and J lost 4 bases; unmatched junction nucleotides: 8. This CDR3 reads CASSSGQGRLETQYF. The CDR3 nucleotides are TGTGCCAGCAGCTCCGGACAGGGAAGGTTAGAGACCCAGTACTTC.

The chain joins TRBV4-2 to TRBJ1-1; no clear D. In germline, CDR1 is LGHNA, CDR2 YNFKEQ. Trimming left V 2 bases short and J 1 base short, with 8 bases between. The length of the CDR3 is 14 residues. The chain's CDR3 is CASSQSRRNTEAFF. The CDR3 nucleotides read TGTGCCAGCAGCCAATCTCGCAGGAACACTGAAGCTTTCTTT.